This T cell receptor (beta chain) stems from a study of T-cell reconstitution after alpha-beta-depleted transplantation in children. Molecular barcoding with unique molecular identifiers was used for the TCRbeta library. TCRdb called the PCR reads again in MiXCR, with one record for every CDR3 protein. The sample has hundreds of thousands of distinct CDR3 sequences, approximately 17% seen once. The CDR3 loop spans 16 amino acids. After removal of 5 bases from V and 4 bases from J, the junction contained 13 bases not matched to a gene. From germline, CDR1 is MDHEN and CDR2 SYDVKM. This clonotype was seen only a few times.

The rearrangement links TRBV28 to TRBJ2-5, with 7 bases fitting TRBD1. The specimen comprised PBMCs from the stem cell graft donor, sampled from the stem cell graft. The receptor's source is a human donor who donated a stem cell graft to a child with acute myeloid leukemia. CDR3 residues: CASSPRTGSSLETQYF. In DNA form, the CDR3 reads TGTGCCAGCAGTCCTAGGACAGGATCTTCTCTAGAGACCCAGTACTTC.